The rows below give T cell receptor beta chains drawn from one sample of a study of shared clonotypes between healthy human individuals. Profiling relied on immunoSEQ multiplex PCR, and the TCRdb table lists in-frame clones only, not all of them. The data hold just over 2,000,000 clones, with roughly 95% observed a single time. Material: naive CD4+ T cells sorted from blood. The receptors derive from a young man in good health. Each CDR3 is given with its conserved first and last residue. The D gene is left open where the match is weak. Size values are once, few and many counts, or a class for expanded clones, and some rows have none.

d_gene: NA
abundance: NA
j_gene: TRBJ1-4
v_gene: TRBV28
CDR3nt: TGTGCCAGCACTACGACCGGGACGGCCGAAAAACTGTTTTTT
CDR3aa: CASTTTGTAEKLFF

d_gene: NA
abundance: NA
j_gene: TRBJ1-1
v_gene: TRBV5-4
CDR3nt: TGTGCCAGCAGCTTGATGGCAGGGCGGACTGAAGCTTTCTTT
CDR3aa: CASSLMAGRTEAFF

d_gene: NA
abundance: NA
j_gene: TRBJ2-2
v_gene: TRBV2
CDR3nt: TGTGCCAGCAGTGAGGGTGGTTCAGCCAGGTCCCCCGGGGAGCTGTTTTTT
CDR3aa: CASSEGGSARSPGELFF

d_gene: TRBD1
abundance: few
j_gene: TRBJ1-5
v_gene: TRBV7-9
CDR3nt: TGTGCCAGCAGCTTAGGATGGGACAGGGGTAATCAGCCCCAGCATTTT
CDR3aa: CASSLGWDRGNQPQHF

d_gene: NA
abundance: NA
j_gene: TRBJ2-3
v_gene: TRBV7-9
CDR3nt: TGTGCCAGCAGCCCAGAGAATTCCGTGGCCCGCACAGATACGCAGTATTTT
CDR3aa: CASSPENSVARTDTQYF

d_gene: TRBD1
abundance: NA
j_gene: TRBJ1-6
v_gene: TRBV25-1
CDR3nt: TGTGCCAGCAGTGAATCGGTAGGCAGGGGGTCACCCCTCCACTTT
CDR3aa: CASSESVGRGSPLHF

d_gene: NA
abundance: NA
j_gene: TRBJ2-5
v_gene: TRBV18
CDR3nt: TGTGCCAGCTCACCAAGTTGGGGGCAAGAGACCCAGTACTTC
CDR3aa: CASSPSWGQETQYF

d_gene: NA
abundance: NA
j_gene: TRBJ2-6
v_gene: TRBV30
CDR3nt: TGTGCCTGGAGTGTCTCCCGGACCTCCTCTGGGGCCAACGTCCTGACTTTC
CDR3aa: CAWSVSRTSSGANVLTF

d_gene: NA
abundance: NA
j_gene: TRBJ1-5
v_gene: TRBV6-1
CDR3nt: TGTGCCAGCAGTCTACCTACAGGGAACAATCAGCCCCAGCATTTT
CDR3aa: CASSLPTGNNQPQHF

d_gene: NA
abundance: NA
j_gene: TRBJ1-3
v_gene: TRBV5-1
CDR3nt: TGCGCCAGCAGCGTGTCAGGGAGCTCTGGAAACACCATATATTTT
CDR3aa: CASSVSGSSGNTIYF

d_gene: TRBD1
abundance: NA
j_gene: TRBJ2-3
v_gene: TRBV28
CDR3nt: TGTGCCAGCAGTTTTTTCCGGACAGGGGCGACAGATACGCAGTATTTT
CDR3aa: CASSFFRTGATDTQYF

d_gene: TRBD1
abundance: many
j_gene: TRBJ2-7
v_gene: TRBV7-9
CDR3nt: TGTGCCAGCAGCCCGGGACAGGGAGGAGACTACGAGCAGTACTTC
CDR3aa: CASSPGQGGDYEQYF

d_gene: NA
abundance: NA
j_gene: TRBJ1-6
v_gene: TRBV28
CDR3nt: TGTGCCAGCAGTTTTGGGGGAATTGGCCGGTACGATTCACCCCTCCACTTT
CDR3aa: CASSFGGIGRYDSPLHF

d_gene: TRBD2
abundance: NA
j_gene: TRBJ2-5
v_gene: TRBV9
CDR3nt: TGTGCCAGCAGCCCGGGGACTAGCGGGAGCCGTCAAGAGACCCAGTACTTC
CDR3aa: CASSPGTSGSRQETQYF

d_gene: TRBD1
abundance: NA
j_gene: TRBJ1-3
v_gene: TRBV9
CDR3nt: TGTGCCAGCAGCGTAGACAGGGGCAACACCATATATTTT
CDR3aa: CASSVDRGNTIYF

d_gene: TRBD2
abundance: NA
j_gene: TRBJ2-2
v_gene: TRBV2
CDR3nt: TGTGCCAGCAGCCTGACTAGCGGAAACACCGGGGAGCTGTTTTTT
CDR3aa: CASSLTSGNTGELFF

d_gene: TRBD1
abundance: once
j_gene: TRBJ2-7
v_gene: TRBV2
CDR3nt: TGTGCCAGCAGTATAACAGGGGGCAACTACGAGCAGTACTTC
CDR3aa: CASSITGGNYEQYF

d_gene: NA
abundance: NA
j_gene: TRBJ2-3
v_gene: TRBV19
CDR3nt: TGTGCCACAAGGGCCCCCCTGAACACAGATACGCAGTATTTT
CDR3aa: CATRAPLNTDTQYF

d_gene: NA
abundance: NA
j_gene: TRBJ2-7
v_gene: TRBV7-2
CDR3nt: TGTGCCAGCACCCCGGCGGGACTCTCCACGGCCGAGCAGTACTTC
CDR3aa: CASTPAGLSTAEQYF

d_gene: TRBD2
abundance: NA
j_gene: TRBJ2-7
v_gene: TRBV7-2
CDR3nt: TGTGCCAGCAGCCTTAGCGGGAGGGTTTTTTACGAGCAGTACTTC
CDR3aa: CASSLSGRVFYEQYF

d_gene: NA
abundance: once
j_gene: TRBJ1-2
v_gene: TRBV4-1
CDR3nt: TGCGCCAGCAGCCAAGATTTCTTAGTTGGGACACCGCGAGCCGCCTTC
CDR3aa: CASSQDFLVGTPRAAF

d_gene: TRBD2
abundance: once
j_gene: TRBJ2-7
v_gene: TRBV5-6
CDR3nt: TGTGCCAGCTCCAGGGAGGGCTACGAGCAGTACTTC
CDR3aa: CASSREGYEQYF

d_gene: TRBD1
abundance: NA
j_gene: TRBJ1-6
v_gene: TRBV2
CDR3nt: TGTGCCAGCAAAGAGGACAGGGGGCGGAATTCACCCCTCCACTTT
CDR3aa: CASKEDRGRNSPLHF

d_gene: NA
abundance: NA
j_gene: TRBJ2-7
v_gene: TRBV28
CDR3nt: TGTGCCAGCAGCAGGGACTACGAGCAGTACTTC
CDR3aa: CASSRDYEQYF

d_gene: NA
abundance: NA
j_gene: TRBJ2-3
v_gene: TRBV12-2
CDR3nt: NA
CDR3aa: CASRLALVAGGTDTQYF

d_gene: NA
abundance: NA
j_gene: TRBJ1-2
v_gene: TRBV30
CDR3nt: TGTGCCTGGAGTCAGGGGCGGGACTATGGCTACACCTTC
CDR3aa: CAWSQGRDYGYTF

d_gene: NA
abundance: NA
j_gene: TRBJ2-7
v_gene: TRBV5-4
CDR3nt: TGTGCCAGCAGCCCTCGTAATTCTAAAGGGTACGAGCAGTACTTC
CDR3aa: CASSPRNSKGYEQYF

d_gene: TRBD1
abundance: NA
j_gene: TRBJ2-3
v_gene: TRBV5-1
CDR3nt: TGCGCCAGCAGCTTGGGTTCCGCAGGGGGCAATACGCAGTATTTT
CDR3aa: CASSLGSAGGNTQYF

d_gene: TRBD1
abundance: NA
j_gene: TRBJ2-5
v_gene: TRBV11-2
CDR3nt: TGTGCCAGCAGCCACGGACAGGGGGCCCAAGAGACCCAGTACTTC
CDR3aa: CASSHGQGAQETQYF

d_gene: TRBD1
abundance: NA
j_gene: TRBJ1-2
v_gene: TRBV19
CDR3nt: TGTGCCAGTAGTAAACATACTGGGACAGGGAACTATGGCTACACCTTC
CDR3aa: CASSKHTGTGNYGYTF

d_gene: NA
abundance: NA
j_gene: TRBJ1-6
v_gene: TRBV15
CDR3nt: TGTGCCACCAGCGACCAAGGGGGGGGGAGTAGAAATTCACCCCTCCACTTT
CDR3aa: CATSDQGGGSRNSPLHF

d_gene: TRBD2
abundance: once
j_gene: TRBJ2-3
v_gene: TRBV5-1
CDR3nt: TGCGCCAGCAGCTTAACTAGCGGGATGGGGACAGATACGCAGTATTTT
CDR3aa: CASSLTSGMGTDTQYF

d_gene: TRBD2
abundance: NA
j_gene: TRBJ2-5
v_gene: TRBV5-4
CDR3nt: TGTGCCAGCAGCTTGGCACTAGCGGGAGGCCAAGAGACCCAGTACTTC
CDR3aa: CASSLALAGGQETQYF

d_gene: NA
abundance: NA
j_gene: TRBJ2-7
v_gene: TRBV10-1
CDR3nt: TGCGCCAGCAGAGAGTCTCAGGGCAACGAGCAGTACTTC
CDR3aa: CASRESQGNEQYF

d_gene: TRBD1
abundance: NA
j_gene: TRBJ1-6
v_gene: TRBV27
CDR3nt: TGTGCCAGCAGTTTATCTGGGACAGGGTTCAATTCACCCCTCCACTTT
CDR3aa: CASSLSGTGFNSPLHF

d_gene: TRBD1
abundance: NA
j_gene: TRBJ2-5
v_gene: TRBV29-1
CDR3nt: TGCAGCGTTGCCACAGGGGCAGCCGAAGAGACCCAGTACTTC
CDR3aa: CSVATGAAEETQYF

d_gene: NA
abundance: NA
j_gene: TRBJ2-7
v_gene: TRBV28
CDR3nt: TGTGCCAGCAGTCGGGACTGGATGTACGAGCAGTACTTC
CDR3aa: CASSRDWMYEQYF

d_gene: NA
abundance: NA
j_gene: TRBJ1-6
v_gene: TRBV6-6
CDR3nt: TGTGCCAGCAGTCCCTCTAGGGGTTCACCCCTCCACTTT
CDR3aa: CASSPSRGSPLHF

d_gene: TRBD1
abundance: NA
j_gene: TRBJ1-2
v_gene: TRBV5-4
CDR3nt: TGTGCCAGCAGCTCGACAGGGAGCTATGGCTACACCTTC
CDR3aa: CASSSTGSYGYTF

d_gene: NA
abundance: NA
j_gene: TRBJ1-1
v_gene: TRBV28
CDR3nt: TGTGCCAGCAGTTTACAGGGTTTGAGCCCCGAGACTGAAGCTTTCTTT
CDR3aa: CASSLQGLSPETEAFF

d_gene: NA
abundance: NA
j_gene: TRBJ2-7
v_gene: TRBV7-2
CDR3nt: TGTGCCAGCAGCTCAGTGGCGGGGTCCGGGTACGAGCAGTACTTC
CDR3aa: CASSSVAGSGYEQYF

d_gene: NA
abundance: NA
j_gene: TRBJ2-1
v_gene: TRBV2
CDR3nt: TGTGCCAGCATGGAAGCGGTGTCCTACAATGAGCAGTTCTTC
CDR3aa: CASMEAVSYNEQFF

d_gene: NA
abundance: NA
j_gene: TRBJ1-2
v_gene: TRBV5-1
CDR3nt: TGCGCCAGCAGCACGTCAGGTAGTGGCTACACCTTC
CDR3aa: CASSTSGSGYTF

d_gene: NA
abundance: NA
j_gene: TRBJ2-5
v_gene: TRBV18
CDR3nt: TGTGCCAGCTCGCGCTCCGGGCAAGAGACCCAGTACTTC
CDR3aa: CASSRSGQETQYF

d_gene: NA
abundance: NA
j_gene: TRBJ1-3
v_gene: TRBV5-5
CDR3nt: TGTGCCAGCAGCTTGGCTTTTGGGGCCCTCTCTGGAAACACCATATATTTT
CDR3aa: CASSLAFGALSGNTIYF

d_gene: TRBD2
abundance: NA
j_gene: TRBJ2-3
v_gene: TRBV7-2
CDR3nt: TGTGCCAGCAGAGATTGGACTAGCGGGAGCCCAGATACGCAGTATTTT
CDR3aa: CASRDWTSGSPDTQYF

d_gene: NA
abundance: few
j_gene: TRBJ2-1
v_gene: TRBV10-3
CDR3nt: TGTGCCATCAGTGTAGGGCCAGACTACAATGAGCAGTTCTTC
CDR3aa: CAISVGPDYNEQFF

d_gene: TRBD1
abundance: NA
j_gene: TRBJ1-2
v_gene: TRBV19
CDR3nt: TGTGCCAGTCGCCGGACAGGGCTTCTCTATGGCTACACCTTC
CDR3aa: CASRRTGLLYGYTF

d_gene: NA
abundance: NA
j_gene: TRBJ2-5
v_gene: TRBV5-4
CDR3nt: TGTGCCAGCAGCTTGGGCCAGGGGTACCAAGAGACCCAGTACTTC
CDR3aa: CASSLGQGYQETQYF

d_gene: NA
abundance: NA
j_gene: TRBJ2-3
v_gene: TRBV5-1
CDR3nt: TGCGCCAGCAGCTTGGCAGGCTCAGATACGCAGTATTTT
CDR3aa: CASSLAGSDTQYF

d_gene: NA
abundance: NA
j_gene: TRBJ2-1
v_gene: TRBV7-9
CDR3nt: TGTGCCAGCAGCTTAGCGGGAGGTAAAGCCTACAATGAGCAGTTCTTC
CDR3aa: CASSLAGGKAYNEQFF

d_gene: TRBD2
abundance: NA
j_gene: TRBJ2-1
v_gene: TRBV14
CDR3nt: TGTGCCAGCAGCCTCGGGACTAGGGGTAGCAATGAGCAGTTCTTC
CDR3aa: CASSLGTRGSNEQFF

d_gene: NA
abundance: NA
j_gene: TRBJ1-3
v_gene: TRBV7-2
CDR3nt: TGTGCCAGCAGCCGGGGGTCGAGGGACGGAAACACCATATATTTT
CDR3aa: CASSRGSRDGNTIYF